This TCR beta chain originates from a study of neurological immune-mediated disorders. Findings of the study overall: None of the CDR3 amino acid sequences found in expanded clones was shared across subjects. This suggests that the TCR-beta repertoires were private in all groups.

Looked up from germline, CDR1 is SGHVS and CDR2 is FQNEAQ. The CDR3 sequence is 16 residues long. V gave up 3 bases and J gave up 4 bases; unmatched junction bases: 6. Whenever a sequencing run was performed, it yielded over 170 million TCR-beta sequences from 15-18 subjects. Each CDR3 protein is one row after TCRdb ran MiXCR on the 5' RACE reads. There are approximately 53,000 distinct CDR3 sequences in the sample; approximately 9.1% occur only once, and about 1.6% lies in the top ten. This clonotype was observed at least ten times. Its antigen is unidentified. This sample's time point: longitudinal time-point 1 (baseline).

The rearrangement uses TRBV7-8 and TRBJ2-3, with 11 nucleotides matching TRBD2. Sequencing was done on a sample of PBMCs. This clonotype was obtained from a woman between 40 and 50 years old in good health. The CDR3, as DNA: TGTGCCAGCAGCTTCCCGACTAGCGGGAAACCAGATACGCAGTATTTT. This sequence encodes CASSFPTSGKPDTQYF.